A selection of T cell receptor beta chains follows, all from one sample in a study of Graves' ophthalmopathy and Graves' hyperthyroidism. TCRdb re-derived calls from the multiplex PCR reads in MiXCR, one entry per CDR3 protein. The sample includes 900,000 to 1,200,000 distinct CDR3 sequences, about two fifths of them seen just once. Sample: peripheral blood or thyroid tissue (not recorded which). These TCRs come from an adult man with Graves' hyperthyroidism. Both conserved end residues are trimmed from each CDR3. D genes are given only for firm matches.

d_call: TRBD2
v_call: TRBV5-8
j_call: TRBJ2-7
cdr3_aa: ASSSRTSGVPHEQY

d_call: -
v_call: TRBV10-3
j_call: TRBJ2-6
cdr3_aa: ATTISGANVLT

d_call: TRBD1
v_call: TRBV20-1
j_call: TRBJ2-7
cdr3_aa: SAEDRVINYEQY

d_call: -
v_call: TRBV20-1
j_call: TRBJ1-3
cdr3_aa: SARSNTIY

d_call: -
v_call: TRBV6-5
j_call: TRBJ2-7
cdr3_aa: ATKRLNNHEQY

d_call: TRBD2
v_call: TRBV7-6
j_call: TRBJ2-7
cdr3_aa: ASSTSRTSGGYEQY

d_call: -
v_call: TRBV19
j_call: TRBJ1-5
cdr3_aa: ASSIEQGQPQH

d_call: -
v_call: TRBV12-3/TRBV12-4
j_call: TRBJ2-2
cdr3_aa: ASSWGTGELF

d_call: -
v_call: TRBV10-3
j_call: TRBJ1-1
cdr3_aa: AISEPRQASNTEAF

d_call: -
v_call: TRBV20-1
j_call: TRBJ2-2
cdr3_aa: SARERLAGELF

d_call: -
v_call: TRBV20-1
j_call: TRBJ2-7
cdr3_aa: SPLDGKQHRREQY